A single sample is the source of the 19 T cell receptor beta chains below, sequenced in a study of CD8 T cells in Susac syndrome. The authors reverse transcribed about 0.5 to 1 ug RNA with random hexamers. TCRdb processed the immunoSEQ multiplex PCR reads anew with MiXCR; each CDR3 protein has one entry. The sample records 100,000 to 150,000 distinct CDR3 sequences, roughly 94% being singletons. Sequencing used CD8+ T cells from PBMCs. The source is a human donor with Susac syndrome.

As DNA, the CDR3 is TGTGCCAGCAGCCAGACAGGAGAACTTAACTATGGCTACACCTTC. Amino acid sequence: CASSQTGELNYGYTF. The chain links TRBV7-9 to TRBJ1-2, with D possibly being TRBD1 (6 bases). The CDR3 consists of 15 residues. Trimming cost V 5 bases and J 1 base, with 14 bases left between them. Germline CDR1 SEHNR, CDR2 FQNEAQ (reference sequence).

CDR3 protein: CASSQYKGSTDTQYF. Here the CDR3 DNA reads TGTGCCAGCAGCCAGTATAAGGGAAGCACAGATACGCAGTATTTT. The chain combines TRBV3-1 with TRBJ2-3; D not resolved. The germline CDR1 and CDR2 sequences are LGHDT and YNNKEL (reference sequence). This CDR3 spans 15 amino acids. Trimming shortened V by 3 bases and J by 0 bases, and 10 bases separated the two germline ends.

V is TRBV20-1 and J is TRBJ2-1, with 10 bases matching TRBD2. The V and J ends lost 5 bases and 10 bases, in that order; junction bases with no gene match: 8. The germline gives CDR1 DFQATT, CDR2 SNEGSKA (reference sequence). The CDR3 has 13 residues. The CDR3 loop reads CSAPQERGGEQFF. The CDR3, as DNA: TGCAGTGCTCCCCAGGAGCGGGGGGGGGAGCAGTTCTTC.

This chain connects TRBV3-1 to TRBJ2-7, with 12 bases aligning to TRBD1. The germline V gene has CDR1 LGHDT and CDR2 YNNKEL (reference sequence). This CDR3 contains 18 residues. V gave up 4 bases and J gave up 2 bases; unmatched junction bases: 12. The CDR3 sequence: CASSRPGQGARGTYEQYF. The CDR3 DNA follows: TGTGCCAGCAGCCGTCCGGGACAGGGGGCCCGTGGGACCTACGAGCAGTACTTC.

The V gene is TRBV4-1, the J gene TRBJ1-5, with D maybe TRBD1 (5 bases). The CDR3 runs 15 residues. Germline V lookup: CDR1 MGHRA, CDR2 YSYEKL. Trimming removed 3 bases at V and 6 bases at J, with 15 bases between. CDR3 in amino acids: CASSHLWGVGQPQHF. As DNA, the CDR3 is TGCGCCAGCAGCCACCTCTGGGGGGTAGGTCAGCCCCAGCATTTT.

The V gene is TRBV4-2, the J gene TRBJ1-6; D is perhaps TRBD1 (6 bases). The germline CDR1 and CDR2 sequences are LGHNA and YNFKEQ. This CDR3 contains 16 residues. The V gene lost 1 base and the J gene lost 8 bases, with 15 bases spanning the gap. The CDR3 coding sequence is TGTGCCAGCAGCCAAGCGCACACAGGGTTAGATTCACCCCTCCACTTT. The encoded protein is CASSQAHTGLDSPLHF.

The chain is built from TRBV6-4 and TRBJ2-3, with 10 bases aligning to TRBD2. The CDR3 has 15 residues. Losses at the gene ends were 5 bases for V and 0 bases for J; bases not matched to a gene: 2. The V gene's germline CDR1 is MRHNA and CDR2 SNTAGT. CDR3 in amino acids: CASSSGGASTDTQYF. The DNA of the CDR3 is TGTGCCAGCAGTAGCGGGGGGGCTAGCACAGATACGCAGTATTTT.

The J gene is TRBJ2-5, the V gene TRBV15; 7 bases fit TRBD1. This CDR3 contains 15 residues. Germline lookup yields CDR1 LNHNV and CDR2 YYDKDF (reference sequence). Trimming took 3 bases from V and 5 from J; bases not matched to a gene: 9. CDR3 protein: CATSRSAGTVETQYF. In DNA form, the CDR3 reads TGTGCCACCAGCAGGTCAGCCGGGACAGTGGAGACCCAGTACTTC.

The chain links TRBV6-2 or TRBV6-3 to TRBJ2-7; possible D gene TRBD2, 6 bases. The CDR3 is 14 residues long. CDR1 is MNHEY, CDR2 SVGEGT, per germline. V lost 2 bases and J lost 5, with 13 bases in between. The CDR3 DNA is TGTGCCAGCAGTTACGGGGCTAGCGACGACGAGCAGTACTTC. Amino acids: CASSYGASDDEQYF.

This chain links TRBV10-3 with TRBJ2-3, with D possibly called TRBD1 or TRBD2 (7 bases each). This CDR3 contains 15 residues. Germline V gene lookup returns CDR1 ENHRY and CDR2 SYGVKD. Trimming cost V 3 bases and J 3 bases, with 13 bases left between them. CDR3 amino acids: CAISDPGGGTDTQYF. CDR3 nucleotide sequence: TGTGCCATCAGTGACCCAGGGGGGGGAACAGATACGCAGTATTTT.

V is TRBV25-1 and J is TRBJ2-7; D uncertain. The CDR3 consists of 13 residues. Germline V CDR1 and CDR2: MGHDK, SYGVNS. The V gene lost 2 bases and the J gene lost 2 bases, with 7 bases spanning the gap. The CDR3 nucleotides read TGTGCCAGCAGTGAACGACAAGCCTACGAGCAGTACTTC. Protein: CASSERQAYEQYF.

This chain uses TRBV5-7 with TRBJ2-4, with 8 positions matching TRBD1. TRBV5-7 is annotated as an ORF whose role is uncertain. J was trimmed by 7 bases and V by 1 base; bases with no gene match: 7. The CDR3 spans 15 residues. The CDR3 protein is CASSLSRTGFNIQYF. The DNA for the CDR3 is TGTGCCAGCAGCTTGTCTCGGACAGGGTTTAACATTCAGTACTTC.

The rearrangement uses TRBV12-3 or TRBV12-4 and TRBJ2-1; D possibly matches TRBD1 or TRBD2 (5 bases each). The germline V and J ends were trimmed by 2 bases and 7 bases, with 9 bases remaining between them. The CDR3 consists of 13 residues. In nucleotides, the CDR3 is TGTGCCAGCAGTTTAATTGGGGGTAATGAGCAGTTCTTC. It translates to CASSLIGGNEQFF.

This clonotype has just a few counts. The rearrangement links TRBV27 to TRBJ2-3, with no clear D. Germline V lookup: CDR1 MNHEY, CDR2 SMNVEV (reference sequence). The CDR3 is 11 residues long. V shed 4 bases and J shed 5 bases, with 4 bases lying between them. DNA of the CDR3: TGTGCCAGCAGTTCCGGAGATACGCAGTATTTT. It encodes CASSSGDTQYF.

The V call is TRBV9, the J call TRBJ2-3; 9 bases agree with TRBD2. Germline V lookup: CDR1 SGDLS, CDR2 YYNGEE. V was pared by 7 bases and J by 1 base, with 4 bases of the junction left unmatched. The CDR3 covers 14 residues. The CDR3 nucleotides read TGTGCCAGCGGACCTAGCGGGGGCACAGATACGCAGTATTTT. It translates to CASGPSGGTDTQYF.

The chain recombines TRBV13 with TRBJ1-1, with D tentatively TRBD1 (5 bases). Trimming cost V 4 bases and J 4 bases, with 10 bases left between them. The CDR3 has 13 amino acids. Per the germline V gene, CDR1 is PRHDT and CDR2 is FYEKMQ (reference sequence). DNA for the CDR3: TGTGCCAGCAGCTCTAGGGGAGGCACTGAAGCTTTCTTT. Its protein is CASSSRGGTEAFF.

The chain uses TRBV4-1 and TRBJ2-7, with D hard to call. Trimming pared 7 bases from V and 6 bases from J, leaving 16 bases between. Germline loops: CDR1 MGHRA, CDR2 YSYEKL. The CDR3 length is 13 residues. The CDR3 spells CASKTGPGGEQYF. CDR3 DNA sequence: TGCGCCAGCAAGACCGGACCGGGTGGCGAGCAGTACTTC.

The chain combines TRBV4-3 with TRBJ2-1, with D maybe TRBD1 (5 bases). Trimming took 1 base from V and 11 from J, leaving 9 bases between them. The CDR3 covers 12 residues. CDR1 LGHNA and CDR2 YSLEER come from the germline V gene. The chain's CDR3 is CASSQVQGQQFF. For the CDR3, the DNA is TGCGCCAGCAGCCAAGTCCAGGGTCAGCAGTTCTTC.

The rearrangement joins TRBV29-1 to TRBJ2-5, with D perhaps assigned TRBD1 or TRBD2 (5 bases each). CDR1 SQVTM and CDR2 ANQGSEA come from the germline V gene. CDR3 length equals 14 residues. The V end lost 3 bases, the J end lost 1 base, and 12 bases lay between the germline ends. CDR3 nucleotides: TGCAGCGTTGAGAGTCGTGGGGGCCAAGAGACCCAGTACTTC. Protein sequence: CSVESRGGQETQYF.